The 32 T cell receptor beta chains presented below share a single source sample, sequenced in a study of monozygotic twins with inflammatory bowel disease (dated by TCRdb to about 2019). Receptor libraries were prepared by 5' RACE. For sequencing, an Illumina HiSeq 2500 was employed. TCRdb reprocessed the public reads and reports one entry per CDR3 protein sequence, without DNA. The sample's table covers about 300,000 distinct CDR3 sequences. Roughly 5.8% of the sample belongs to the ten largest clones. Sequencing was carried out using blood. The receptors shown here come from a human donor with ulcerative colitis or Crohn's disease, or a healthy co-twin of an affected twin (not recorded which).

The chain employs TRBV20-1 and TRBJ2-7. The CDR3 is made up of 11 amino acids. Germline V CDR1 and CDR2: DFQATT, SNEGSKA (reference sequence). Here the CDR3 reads CSARESHEQYF.

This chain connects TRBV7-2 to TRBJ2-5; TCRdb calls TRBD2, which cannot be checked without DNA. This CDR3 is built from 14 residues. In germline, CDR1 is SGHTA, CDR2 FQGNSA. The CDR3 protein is CASSSAGWVETQYF.

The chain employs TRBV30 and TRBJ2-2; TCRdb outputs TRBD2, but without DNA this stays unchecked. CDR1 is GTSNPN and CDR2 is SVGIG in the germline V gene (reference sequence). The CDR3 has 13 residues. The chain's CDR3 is CAWSVEGTGELFF.

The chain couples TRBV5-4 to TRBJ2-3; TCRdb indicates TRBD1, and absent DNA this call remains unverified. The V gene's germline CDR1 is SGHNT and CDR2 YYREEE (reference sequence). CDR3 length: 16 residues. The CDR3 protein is CASSLRAQRDTDTQYF.

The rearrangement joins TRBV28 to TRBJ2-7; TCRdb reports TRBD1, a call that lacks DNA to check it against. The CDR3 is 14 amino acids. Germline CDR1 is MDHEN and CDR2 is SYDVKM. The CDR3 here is CASSLYGGLGEQYF.

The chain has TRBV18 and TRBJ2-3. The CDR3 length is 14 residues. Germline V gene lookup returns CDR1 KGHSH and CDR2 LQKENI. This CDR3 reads CASSPPKATDTQYF.

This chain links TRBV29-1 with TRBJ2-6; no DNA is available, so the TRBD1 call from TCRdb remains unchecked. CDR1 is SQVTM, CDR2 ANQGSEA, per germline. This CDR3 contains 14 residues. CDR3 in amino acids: CSVLTGSGANVLTF.

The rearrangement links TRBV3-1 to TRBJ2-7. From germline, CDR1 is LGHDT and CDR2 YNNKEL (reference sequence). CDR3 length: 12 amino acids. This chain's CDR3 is CASSQVVDEQYF.

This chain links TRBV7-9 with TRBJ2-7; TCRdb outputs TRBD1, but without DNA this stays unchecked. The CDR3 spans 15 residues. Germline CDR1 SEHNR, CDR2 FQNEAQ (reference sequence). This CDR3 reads CASSLFPQGSHEQYF.

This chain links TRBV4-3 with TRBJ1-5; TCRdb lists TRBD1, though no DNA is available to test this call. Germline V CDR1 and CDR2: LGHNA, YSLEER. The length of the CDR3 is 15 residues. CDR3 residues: CASSQDGTNNQPQHF.

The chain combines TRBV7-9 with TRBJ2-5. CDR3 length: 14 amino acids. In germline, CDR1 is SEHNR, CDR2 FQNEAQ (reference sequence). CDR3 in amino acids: CASSLRSGEETQYF.

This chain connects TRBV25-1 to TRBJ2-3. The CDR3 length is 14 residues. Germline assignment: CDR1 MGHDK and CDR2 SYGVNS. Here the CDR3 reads CASSDLTNTDTQYF.

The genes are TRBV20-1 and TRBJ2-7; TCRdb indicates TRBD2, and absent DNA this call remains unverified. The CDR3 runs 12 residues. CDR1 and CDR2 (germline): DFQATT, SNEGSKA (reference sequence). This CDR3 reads CSAPGGGYEQYF.

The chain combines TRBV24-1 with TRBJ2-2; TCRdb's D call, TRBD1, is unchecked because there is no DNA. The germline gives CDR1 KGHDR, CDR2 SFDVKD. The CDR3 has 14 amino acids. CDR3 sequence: CATSATGDTGELFF.

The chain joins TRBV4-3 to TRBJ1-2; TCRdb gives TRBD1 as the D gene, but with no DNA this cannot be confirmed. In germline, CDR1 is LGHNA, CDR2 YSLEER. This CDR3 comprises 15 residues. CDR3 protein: CASSQDLPGDYGYTF.

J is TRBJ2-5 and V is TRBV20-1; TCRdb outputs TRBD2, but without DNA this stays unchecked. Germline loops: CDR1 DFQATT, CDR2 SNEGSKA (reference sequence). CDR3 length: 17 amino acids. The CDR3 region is CSARYPQYAPHKETQYF.

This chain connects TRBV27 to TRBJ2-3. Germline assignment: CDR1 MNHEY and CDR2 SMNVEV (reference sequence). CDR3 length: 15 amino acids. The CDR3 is CASSSVTLWGYTQYF.

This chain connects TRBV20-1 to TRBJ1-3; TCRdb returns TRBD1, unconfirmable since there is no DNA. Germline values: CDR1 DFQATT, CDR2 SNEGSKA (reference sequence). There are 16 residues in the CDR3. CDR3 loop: CSARVRKGDSGNTIYF.

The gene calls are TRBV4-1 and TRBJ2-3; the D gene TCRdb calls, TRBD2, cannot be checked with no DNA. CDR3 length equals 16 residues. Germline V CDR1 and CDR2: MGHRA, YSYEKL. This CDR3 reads CASSQVAGGQTDTQYF.

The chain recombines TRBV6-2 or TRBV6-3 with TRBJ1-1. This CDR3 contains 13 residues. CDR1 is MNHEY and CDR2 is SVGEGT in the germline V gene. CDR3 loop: CASSIDGNTEAFF.

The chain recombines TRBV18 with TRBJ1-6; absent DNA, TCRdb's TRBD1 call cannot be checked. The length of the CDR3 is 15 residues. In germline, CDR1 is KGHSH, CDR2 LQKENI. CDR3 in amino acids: CASSVQGFEDSPLHF.

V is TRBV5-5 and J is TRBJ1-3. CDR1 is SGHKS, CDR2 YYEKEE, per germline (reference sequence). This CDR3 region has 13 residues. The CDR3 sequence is CASSENPGNTIYF.

CDR3: CASMFRGGPYEQYF. J is TRBJ2-7 and V is TRBV6-2 or TRBV6-3; the D call from TCRdb, TRBD1, cannot be confirmed without DNA. Germline CDR1 reads MNHEY; CDR2 reads SVGEGT. This CDR3 is built from 14 residues.

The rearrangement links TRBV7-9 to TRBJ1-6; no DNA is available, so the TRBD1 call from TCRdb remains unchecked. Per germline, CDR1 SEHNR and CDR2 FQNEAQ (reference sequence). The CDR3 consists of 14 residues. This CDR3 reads CASSLIGVNSPLHF. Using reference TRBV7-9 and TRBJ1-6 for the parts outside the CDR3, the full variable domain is DTGVSQNPRHKITKRGQNVTFRCDPISEHNRLYWYRQTLGQGPEFLTYFQNEAQLEKSRLLSDRFSAERPKGSFSTLEIQRTEQGDSAMYLCASSLIGVNSPLHFGNGTRLTVT.

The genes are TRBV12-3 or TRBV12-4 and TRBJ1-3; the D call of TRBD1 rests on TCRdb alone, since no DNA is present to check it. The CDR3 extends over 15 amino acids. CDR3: CASSLQVDSGNTIYF.

The CDR3 protein is CASSSPGQGSNEQFF. V usage is TRBV12-3 or TRBV12-4 and J usage is TRBJ2-1; the D call from TCRdb, TRBD1, cannot be confirmed without DNA. The CDR3 has 15 residues.

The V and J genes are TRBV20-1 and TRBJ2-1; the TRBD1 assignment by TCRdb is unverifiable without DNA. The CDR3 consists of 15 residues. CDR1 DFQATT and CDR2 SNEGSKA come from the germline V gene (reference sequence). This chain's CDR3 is CSASGRDRGRNEQFF.

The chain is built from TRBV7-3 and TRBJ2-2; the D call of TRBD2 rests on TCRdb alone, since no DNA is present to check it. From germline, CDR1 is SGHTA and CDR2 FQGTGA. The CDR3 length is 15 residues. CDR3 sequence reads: CASSALAGGRGELFF.

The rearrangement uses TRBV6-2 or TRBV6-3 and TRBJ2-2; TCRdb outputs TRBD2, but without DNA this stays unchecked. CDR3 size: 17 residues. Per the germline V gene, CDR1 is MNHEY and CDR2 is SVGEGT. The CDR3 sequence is CASTPERPRAGAGELFF.

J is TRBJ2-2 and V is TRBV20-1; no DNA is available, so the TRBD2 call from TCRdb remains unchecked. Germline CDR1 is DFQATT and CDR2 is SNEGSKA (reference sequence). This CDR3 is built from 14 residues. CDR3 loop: CSARSSGRAGELFF.

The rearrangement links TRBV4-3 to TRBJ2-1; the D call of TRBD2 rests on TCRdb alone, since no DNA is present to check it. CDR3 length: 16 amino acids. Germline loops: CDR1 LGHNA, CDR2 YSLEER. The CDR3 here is CASSISASGGANEQFF.

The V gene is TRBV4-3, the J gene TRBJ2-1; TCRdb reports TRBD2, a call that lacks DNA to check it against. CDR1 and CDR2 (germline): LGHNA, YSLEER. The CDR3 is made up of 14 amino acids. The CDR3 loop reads CASSQYGGALEQFF.